The 20 T cell receptor beta chains below were found in one sample sequenced in a study of T cell changes during pregnancy in multiple sclerosis. Sequenced by immunoSEQ multiplex PCR; TCRdb stores in-frame clones only, minus some. The sample shows about 48,000 clones, around 90% of them seen only once. The sample was CD4+ T cells from peripheral blood mononuclear cells, taken in the second trimester of pregnancy. The source of these receptors is a female donor with multiple sclerosis, enrolled in a pregnancy study.

The chain uses TRBV28 and TRBJ2-7; perhaps TRBD1 as D (6 bases). The V and J ends lost 4 bases and 1 base respectively, with 8 bases between them. The CDR3 runs 13 residues. The germline V gene has CDR1 MDHEN and CDR2 SYDVKM. Here the CDR3 DNA reads TGTGCCAGCAGTTGGACAGCTTCCTACGAGCAGTACTTC. This gives the protein CASSWTASYEQYF. Supplemented by reference TRBV28 and TRBJ2-7, the full variable domain reads DVKVTQSSRYLVKRTGEKVFLECVQDMDHENMFWYRQDPGLGLRLIYFSYDVKMKEKGDIPEGYSVSREKKERFSLILESASTNQTSMYLCASSWTASYEQYFGPGTRLTVT.

The gene calls are TRBV6-4 and TRBJ1-2; a weak D match, TRBD1 (5 bases). The CDR3 length is 15 residues. V gave up 3 bases and J gave up 2 bases, with 13 bases separating them. CDR1 is MRHNA, CDR2 SNTAGT, per germline. The CDR3 DNA is TGTGCCAGCAGTGAATGGGGCAGGGCCAACTATGGCTACACCTTC. It codes for CASSEWGRANYGYTF.

The table lists this clone with a few counts. The chain links TRBV30 to TRBJ1-1; maybe TRBD1 (5 bases). Germline V gene data show CDR1 as GTSNPN and CDR2 as SVGIG (reference sequence). CDR3 size: 15 residues. V lost 4 bases and J lost 1, with 16 bases in between. CDR3 loop: CAWTAGPGENTEAFF. CDR3 bases: TGTGCCTGGACAGCGGGGCCTGGAGAGAACACTGAAGCTTTCTTT.

The V call is TRBV10-3, the J call TRBJ1-4, with unresolved D. The CDR3 totals 12 residues. Germline V gene sequence: CDR1 ENHRY, CDR2 SYGVKD. Trimming removed 6 bases at V and 6 bases at J, with 8 bases between. The CDR3 spells CAIRGLDEKLFF. CDR3 nucleotides: TGTGCCATCAGAGGCCTAGATGAAAAACTGTTTTTT.

This rearrangement joins TRBV9 to TRBJ2-7; TRBD2 matches 11 bases. V was pared by 3 bases and J by 4 bases, with 3 bases of the junction left unmatched. Germline-derived CDR1 and CDR2 are SGDLS and YYNGEE. This CDR3 has 14 residues. CDR3 DNA: TGTGCCAGCAGCGGACTAGCGGGAAAGTACGAGCAGTACTTC. As protein: CASSGLAGKYEQYF.

As to this clone: Other DNA sequences from this sample encode an identical CDR3 as well. This chain joins TRBV6-5 and TRBJ1-2, with 9 nucleotides matching TRBD1. Trimming removed 5 bases from V and 8 bases from J; junction bases left unmatched: 6. CDR1 and CDR2 from the germline V gene are MNHEY and SVGAGI. The CDR3 length is 13 residues. DNA for the CDR3: TGTGCCAGCAGTAAGGGACAGGGTTTGGGCTACACCTTC. Protein: CASSKGQGLGYTF.

Notes on this clone: The sample carries other DNA sequences with the same CDR3. The rearrangement uses TRBV19 and TRBJ2-7; 10 nucleotides align to TRBD1. This CDR3 is built from 13 residues. Germline CDR1 LNHDA, CDR2 SQIVND (reference sequence). The J segment lost 4 bases and the V segment lost 9 bases, leaving 6 bases of the junction unmatched. The CDR3 is CASSRDRGYEQYF. The CDR3 bases are TGTGCCAGCTCCCGGGACAGGGGTTACGAGCAGTACTTC.

The V gene is TRBV11-2, the J gene TRBJ1-4; a weak D match, TRBD1 (6 bases). V was shortened by 3 bases and J by 2 bases, with 13 bases between the two germline ends. CDR1 is SGHAT and CDR2 is FQNNGV in the germline V gene. The CDR3 has 16 amino acids. The CDR3 DNA reads as TGTGCCAGCAGCTTGGGCCTCGGACAGACTAATGAAAAACTGTTTTTT. The encoded protein is CASSLGLGQTNEKLFF.

The rearrangement links TRBV2 to TRBJ1-2, with D uncertain. CDR1 is SNHLY, CDR2 FYNNEI, per germline. CDR3 size: 14 residues. V was shortened by 0 bases and J by 4 bases, with 9 bases between the two germline ends. Here the CDR3 reads CASSEAATVYGYTF. The CDR3 region has the DNA TGTGCCAGCAGTGAAGCGGCCACAGTCTATGGCTACACCTTC.

Of note for this clone: A junction boundary mismatches the germline segment, possibly from a read error. V gene TRBV29-1 combines with J gene TRBJ1-1; 8 bases fit TRBD1. Germline assignment: CDR1 SQVTM and CDR2 ANQGSEA. The CDR3 loop spans 12 amino acids. The CDR3 reads CSVGPDRAPGFF. The CDR3 bases are TGCAGCGTTGGACCGGACAGGGCCCCGGGTTTTTTT.

V usage is TRBV30 and J usage is TRBJ2-2, with D hard to call. This CDR3 region has 17 residues. The germline gives CDR1 GTSNPN, CDR2 SVGIG (reference sequence). The V and J ends lost 2 bases and 4 bases respectively, with 20 bases between them. CDR3 in amino acids: CAWSRVRSSVGTGELFF. The CDR3 bases are TGTGCCTGGAGTCGCGTCAGATCAAGCGTCGGCACCGGGGAGCTGTTTTTT. Together with reference TRBV30 and TRBJ2-2, the CDR3 gives the full variable domain: SQTIHQWPATLVQPVGSPLSLECTVEGTSNPNLYWYRQAAGRGLQLLFYSVGIGQISSEVPQNLSASRPQDRQFILSSKKLLLSDSGFYLCAWSRVRSSVGTGELFFGEGSRLTVL.

The rearrangement links TRBV5-1 to TRBJ2-7; TRBD1 aligns across 11 bases. This CDR3 spans 15 amino acids. The V gene's germline CDR1 is SGHRS and CDR2 YFSETQ. Germline trimming cut 4 bases from V and 3 bases from J; bases unmatched to any gene: 6. The chain's CDR3 is CASSPAGTGGYEQYF. CDR3 coding DNA: TGCGCCAGCAGCCCCGCCGGGACAGGGGGCTACGAGCAGTACTTC.

CDR3 region: CASRLQGYNEQFF. The CDR3 nucleotides read TGTGCCAGCAGGCTACAGGGGTACAATGAGCAGTTCTTC. The chain employs TRBV28 and TRBJ2-1; TRBD1 agrees at 7 bases. The CDR3 has 13 amino acids. Germline assignment: CDR1 MDHEN and CDR2 SYDVKM. The J segment lost 4 bases and the V segment lost 6 bases, leaving 3 bases of the junction unmatched.

The CDR3 coding sequence is TGTGCCAGCAGTGTACCTCTGGGTCTAGCGGGGGCCTACGAGCAGTACTTC. This translates into CASSVPLGLAGAYEQYF. The chain recombines TRBV6-4 with TRBJ2-7; the match to TRBD2 covers 10 bases. The V segment lost 4 bases and the J segment 2 bases; nucleotides outside the gene matches: 11. The CDR3 extends over 17 amino acids. The germline V gene has CDR1 MRHNA and CDR2 SNTAGT.

This clone was recorded once. J is TRBJ2-5 and V is TRBV9, with a weak D call TRBD2 (5 bases). Trimming removed 2 bases at V and 0 bases at J, with 11 bases between. The CDR3 has 15 amino acids. CDR1 is SGDLS, CDR2 YYNGEE, per germline. The CDR3: CASSVPSPDQETQYF. As DNA, the CDR3 is TGTGCCAGCAGCGTCCCTAGCCCGGACCAAGAGACCCAGTACTTC.

The chain employs TRBV5-6 and TRBJ1-5; unclear D gene. Trimming left V 1 base short and J 4 bases short, with 12 bases between. The CDR3 is 15 residues long. CDR1 and CDR2 from the germline V gene are SGHDT and YYEEEE. The CDR3 region has the DNA TGTGCCAGCAGCTTGAGAGAAAGCCATAATCAGCCCCAGCATTTT. Translated: CASSLRESHNQPQHF.

This clone has only one observation. J is TRBJ2-2 and V is TRBV5-8, with D possibly TRBD1 on 5 matching bases. There are 15 residues in the CDR3. Looked up from germline, CDR1 is SGHTS and CDR2 is YDEGEE. V was cut by 7 bases and J by 3 bases, with 16 bases left in between. CDR3: CASGALGVDTGELFF. The CDR3 DNA sequence: TGTGCCAGCGGGGCCTTAGGGGTGGACACCGGGGAGCTGTTTTTT. Full variable domain (remainder filled in from reference TRBV5-8 and TRBJ2-2): EAGVTQSPTHLIKTRGQQATLRCSPISGHTSVYWYQQALGLGLQFLLWYDEGEERNRGNFPPRFSGRQFPNYSSELNVNALELEDSALYLCASGALGVDTGELFFGEGSRLTVL.

This clone was seen just once. The chain recombines TRBV7-9 with TRBJ1-3; D may be TRBD1 (5 bases). V lost 5 bases, J lost 2 bases, and 13 bases lay in between. CDR1 is SEHNR, CDR2 FQNEAQ, per germline (reference sequence). The CDR3 is 15 residues long. The CDR3 sequence: CASSLIGVTGNTIYF. DNA of the CDR3: TGTGCCAGCAGCCTAATAGGGGTTACTGGAAACACCATATATTTT.

This clone was picked up a small number of times. The CDR3 region has the DNA TGTGCCAGAAGCTTGACAGGAGCTAACTATGGCTACACCTTC. Residues: CARSLTGANYGYTF. The V gene is TRBV5-3, the J gene TRBJ1-2; weak D call: TRBD1 (5 bases). TRBV5-3 is flagged as an ORF with uncertain function. There are 14 residues in the CDR3. V dropped 1 base and J dropped 0 bases, with 7 bases sitting between them.

The chain joins TRBV11-2 to TRBJ2-5; 10 positions agree with TRBD1. With 5 bases clipped from V and 5 bases from J, the junction kept 8 bases outside the gene matches. CDR1 and CDR2 from the germline V gene are SGHAT and FQNNGV. The CDR3 consists of 15 residues. In nucleotides, the CDR3 is TGTGCCAGCAGCGAAACCTGGACAGGGGGGGAGACCCAGTACTTC. This codes for CASSETWTGGETQYF.